Shown below are 28 T cell receptor beta chains from a single sample sequenced in a study of blood T cells in healthy people across ages (dated by TCRdb to the mid-2010s). To prepare the library, 5' RACE was applied. Data came from an Illumina HiSeq 2500. A second roughly 7 to 11 cycle PCR used a sample-barcoded 5' primer and a J-beta primer mix. The public reads were reprocessed in TCRdb via fastp at Q25 and MiXCR, keeping in-frame beta chains. Every entry covers one CDR3 protein and lists the most common genes and DNA from its rows. The sample has roughly 700,000 distinct CDR3 sequences on record, over 45% of them singletons. The ten largest account for 25% to 35% of the sample. Sequencing was carried out using blood. These receptors were obtained from a woman aged 55-70 years in good health.

V usage is TRBV7-2 and J usage is TRBJ1-5; D is uncertain. V lost 2 bases and J 0 bases, leaving 14 bases between the germline ends. The CDR3 is 17 residues long. Germline values: CDR1 SGHTA, CDR2 FQGNSA. In DNA, the CDR3 is TGTGCCAGCAGCTTATCCGGTGGCAGTTATAGCAATCAGCCCCAGCATTTT. Encoded protein: CASSLSGGSYSNQPQHF.

The genes are TRBV15 and TRBJ2-1; D is perhaps TRBD2 (6 bases). Trimming stripped 2 bases from V and 5 bases from J, with 13 bases between. CDR3 size: 15 residues. From germline, CDR1 is LNHNV and CDR2 YYDKDF (reference sequence). The CDR3 bases are TGTGCCACCAGCAGACTAGCCGGGAGCAACAATGAGCAGTTCTTC. Translation: CATSRLAGSNNEQFF.

The chain couples TRBV29-1 to TRBJ2-5; TRBD2 matches 11 bases. Germline V lookup: CDR1 SQVTM, CDR2 ANQGSEA. The junction had 2 bases not matched to a gene; V was cut back by 6 bases and J by 5 bases. This CDR3 has 12 amino acids. CDR3 amino acids: CSVTSGTETQYF. The CDR3 nucleotides read TGCAGCGTGACTAGCGGGACGGAGACCCAGTACTTC.

This clonotype has only a few counts. The chain employs TRBV28 and TRBJ2-3; 12 bases fit TRBD1. CDR1 and CDR2 (germline): MDHEN, SYDVKM. The CDR3 has 16 amino acids. V trimming: 1 base; J trimming: 5 bases; junction bases outside the gene matches: 4. The CDR3 DNA reads as TGTGCCAGCAGTTTATCAGGGACAGGGGGCATAGATACGCAGTATTTT. It translates to CASSLSGTGGIDTQYF.

This clonotype was seen a few times. The chain combines TRBV13 with TRBJ1-6; weak D call: TRBD1 (6 bases). Germline assignment: CDR1 PRHDT and CDR2 FYEKMQ (reference sequence). Deletions cut 5 bases from V and 7 bases from J, with 9 bases between. This CDR3 spans 13 amino acids. The CDR3, as DNA: TGTGCCAGCAGCCGGACAGACAATTCACCCCTCCACTTT. As protein: CASSRTDNSPLHF.

This clonotype was detected a few times. This rearrangement joins TRBV20-1 to TRBJ2-1; TRBD2 aligns across 9 bases. V was clipped by 6 bases and J by 9 bases; unmatched bases: 6. The germline CDR1 and CDR2 sequences are DFQATT and SNEGSKA (reference sequence). The CDR3 is 12 amino acids. CDR3 nucleotides: TGCAGTGCCCATCTAGCGGGAATTGAGCAGTTCTTC. Translating it yields CSAHLAGIEQFF.

This clonotype was seen a single time. V and J are TRBV12-3 or TRBV12-4 and TRBJ2-1, with 9 bases aligning to TRBD1. V shed 8 bases, J shed 7 bases, and the junction held 18 bases outside the gene matches. The CDR3 has 17 residues. CDR3 DNA sequence: TGTGCCAGCGGAGATCGGGACAGGGACCTCTGGGGAAATGAGCAGTTCTTC. Its translation: CASGDRDRDLWGNEQFF.

The chain combines TRBV7-3 with TRBJ2-7, with D possibly TRBD1 on 5 matching bases. The length of the CDR3 is 14 residues. The germline V and J ends were trimmed by 0 bases and 5 bases, with 11 bases remaining between them. Germline V lookup: CDR1 SGHTA, CDR2 FQGTGA. The CDR3 DNA reads as TGTGCCAGCAGCTTAACGGGGCCTTCGGACGAGCAGTACTTC. Amino acids: CASSLTGPSDEQYF. Using reference TRBV7-3 and TRBJ2-7 for the parts outside the CDR3, the full variable domain is GAGVSQTPSNKVTEKGKYVELRCDPISGHTALYWYRQSLGQGPEFLIYFQGTGAADDSGLPNDRFFAVRPEGSVSTLKIQRTERGDSAVYLCASSLTGPSDEQYFGPGTRLTVT.

This chain links TRBV28 with TRBJ1-4; D gene ambiguous. Between the trimmed V and J ends, which lost 6 bases and 4 bases, there was a span of 9 bases. CDR1 and CDR2 (germline): MDHEN, SYDVKM. CDR3 length: 13 residues. The CDR3 protein is CASRLGVNEKLFF. The CDR3 bases are TGTGCCAGCAGACTAGGAGTTAATGAAAAACTGTTTTTT.

This clonotype was observed at least ten times. The V call is TRBV20-1, the J call TRBJ2-1; 7 bases map to TRBD2. The ends lost 4 bases at V and 0 bases at J; junction bases unmatched: 9. CDR1 is DFQATT and CDR2 is SNEGSKA in the germline V gene (reference sequence). The CDR3 sequence is 16 residues long. The CDR3 region has the DNA TGCAGTGCTAAAAGGACTAGTTTATTCTCCTACAATGAGCAGTTCTTC. It specifies CSAKRTSLFSYNEQFF.

The J gene is TRBJ2-1, the V gene TRBV20-1, with 10 bases matching TRBD2. Per the germline V gene, CDR1 is DFQATT and CDR2 is SNEGSKA (reference sequence). Trimming removed 4 bases from V and 4 bases from J; junction bases left unmatched: 4. The CDR3 is made up of 14 amino acids. This chain's CDR3 is CSATTSGIYNEQFF. The CDR3 bases are TGCAGTGCTACCACTAGCGGGATTTACAATGAGCAGTTCTTC.

The CDR3 nucleotides are TGCGCCAGCAGCCAAACCTATTTGGGACTCAGGGGATCCTACGAGCAGTACTTC. It encodes CASSQTYLGLRGSYEQYF. This rearrangement joins TRBV4-3 to TRBJ2-7; D may match TRBD1 or TRBD2 (6 bases each). Germline V gene sequence: CDR1 LGHNA, CDR2 YSLEER. This CDR3 spans 18 amino acids. Between the trimmed V and J ends, which lost 2 bases and 1 base, there was a span of 21 bases.

A few counts support this clonotype. This chain links TRBV20-1 with TRBJ2-7; 8 bases agree with TRBD1. V gave up 3 bases and J gave up 10 bases; unmatched junction bases: 17. Germline CDR1 reads DFQATT; CDR2 reads SNEGSKA (reference sequence). The CDR3 is made up of 15 amino acids. CDR3 sequence (DNA): TGCAGTGCTAGGCCCCGGACAGGGTTTCAAGAGACTCAGTACTTC. Translating it yields CSARPRTGFQETQYF.

The chain joins TRBV5-1 to TRBJ2-7; the match to TRBD2 covers 9 bases. From germline, CDR1 is SGHRS and CDR2 YFSETQ. Unmatched junction bases numbered 4, after V lost 0 bases and J lost 3 bases. The CDR3 runs to 15 residues. The CDR3 region is CASSLVVAGDYEQYF. In nucleotides, the CDR3 is TGCGCCAGCAGCTTGGTGGTAGCGGGGGACTACGAGCAGTACTTC. The entire variable domain, with the rest obtained from reference TRBV5-1 and TRBJ2-7, is as follows: KAGVTQTPRYLIKTRGQQVTLSCSPISGHRSVSWYQQTPGQGLQFLFEYFSETQRNKGNFPGRFSGRQFSNSRSEMNVSTLELGDSALYLCASSLVVAGDYEQYFGPGTRLTVT.

The rearrangement uses TRBV20-1 and TRBJ1-3, with no clear D. This CDR3 has 14 residues. CDR1 DFQATT and CDR2 SNEGSKA come from the germline V gene (reference sequence). Trimming cost V 3 bases and J 0 bases, with 9 bases left between them. The CDR3 spells CSASAQSSGNTIYF. The CDR3, as DNA: TGCAGTGCTAGTGCACAGAGCTCTGGAAACACCATATATTTT.

The V gene is TRBV20-1, the J gene TRBJ2-5; D possibly corresponds to TRBD2 (5 bases). Germline lookup yields CDR1 DFQATT and CDR2 SNEGSKA (reference sequence). V dropped 6 bases and J dropped 11 bases, with 13 bases sitting between them. This CDR3 has 10 residues. The CDR3: CSAEANSQYF. The CDR3, as DNA: TGCAGTGCGGAGGCAAATAGTCAGTACTTC.

V usage is TRBV7-9 and J usage is TRBJ2-7; D not certain. Germline CDR1 SEHNR, CDR2 FQNEAQ (reference sequence). V gave up 3 bases and J gave up 0 bases, with 12 bases separating them. This CDR3 contains 15 residues. Here the CDR3 reads CASSFAQSHSYEQYF. The DNA of the CDR3 is TGTGCCAGCAGCTTTGCCCAATCCCACTCCTACGAGCAGTACTTC.

This clonotype was seen a few times. The J gene is TRBJ1-1, the V gene TRBV12-3 or TRBV12-4, with D unresolved. The CDR3 consists of 10 residues. V shed 5 bases and J shed 10 bases, with 8 bases lying between them. CDR3 sequence reads: CASSGPLAFF. The CDR3 nucleotides read TGTGCCAGCAGTGGCCCCTTAGCTTTCTTT.

This chain connects TRBV4-2 to TRBJ2-4; 8 bases align to TRBD2. TRBJ2-7 explains the end of the DNA better; the J call may be wrong. Per the germline V gene, CDR1 is LGHNA and CDR2 is YNFKEQ. This CDR3 contains 15 residues. CDR3 coding DNA: TGTGCCAGCAGCCAAGGTGGCGGGAGGACGTACGAGCAGTACTTC. Amino acids: CASSQGGGRTYEQYF.

V is TRBV28 and J is TRBJ2-7; D remains unclear. V lost 10 bases, J lost 4 bases, and 23 bases lay in between. The CDR3 totals 15 residues. Per the germline V gene, CDR1 is MDHEN and CDR2 is SYDVKM. The CDR3 is CATSPGSWYDYEQYF. The DNA for the CDR3 is TGTGCCACCTCCCCGGGCAGCTGGTATGATTACGAGCAGTACTTC.

The chain employs TRBV7-6 and TRBJ2-3, with 8 bases identical to TRBD2. J was trimmed by 6 bases and V by 2 bases; bases with no gene match: 7. Per the germline V gene, CDR1 is SGHVS and CDR2 is FNYEAQ. CDR3 length: 15 amino acids. The CDR3 protein is CASSLLAGPRDTQYF. The CDR3 coding sequence is TGTGCCAGCAGCTTATTAGCGGGACCCAGGGATACGCAGTATTTT.

This sequence joins TRBV18 and TRBJ2-3; TRBD2 agrees at 16 bases. CDR1 is KGHSH, CDR2 LQKENI, per germline. V lost 5 bases, J lost 2 bases, and 13 bases stayed unmatched. CDR3 length: 20 amino acids. CDR3 sequence (DNA): TGTGCCAGCTCAGAGCAGTCACCGGGACTAGCGGGAGGGCCCACAGATACGCAGTATTTT. The encoded protein is CASSEQSPGLAGGPTDTQYF.

The sample holds one count of this clonotype. Compared with germline, one end of the junction differs, possibly owing to a read error. The rearrangement links TRBV2 to TRBJ2-5, with a possible D match to TRBD1 (6 bases). The CDR3 contains 14 residues. Germline V gene lookup returns CDR1 SNHLY and CDR2 FYNNEI. As DNA, the CDR3 is TGTGCCAGCAGTCTGGGGGCGGACCAAGGGACCCAGTACTTC. It specifies CASSLGADQGTQYF.

The chain has TRBV6-2 or TRBV6-3 and TRBJ2-1; 10 bases line up with TRBD1. After removal of 5 bases from V and 8 bases from J, the junction contained 6 bases not matched to a gene. The CDR3 covers 14 residues. Germline V lookup: CDR1 MNHEY, CDR2 SVGEGT. The CDR3 bases are TGTGCCAGCAGTACCCGACAGGGGGCGGATGAGCAGTTCTTC. It encodes CASSTRQGADEQFF.

The V and J genes are TRBV7-8 and TRBJ2-6; a possible D gene is TRBD2 (5 bases). The germline V and J ends were trimmed by 10 bases and 3 bases, with 10 bases remaining between them. The germline V gene has CDR1 SGHVS and CDR2 FQNEAQ. CDR3 size: 13 residues. The CDR3 protein is CATHAGGANVLTF. The CDR3 region has the DNA TGTGCCACCCACGCGGGTGGGGCCAACGTCCTGACTTTC.

This clonotype was counted a few times. The gene calls are TRBV7-2 and TRBJ2-1; 8 nucleotides align to TRBD1. Losses at the gene ends were 6 bases for V and 7 bases for J; bases not matched to a gene: 5. CDR3 size: 13 residues. Germline V gene lookup returns CDR1 SGHTA and CDR2 FQGNSA. This chain's CDR3 is CASRDRVGNEQFF. CDR3 DNA: TGTGCCAGCAGGGACAGGGTGGGGAATGAGCAGTTCTTC.

Worth noting for this clonotype: This may be a read error, as it is one base from a much larger clone. V gene TRBV12-5 combines with J gene TRBJ1-2, with D perhaps matching TRBD1 (5 bases). Trimming took 5 bases from V and 7 from J, leaving 14 bases between them. Germline V gene lookup returns CDR1 LGHNT and CDR2 FRNRAP. CDR3 size: 13 residues. The CDR3 spells CASGPIQGCGYTF. In nucleotides, the CDR3 is TGTGCTAGTGGTCCTATTCAGGGCTGTGGCTACACCTTC.

The chain joins TRBV27 to TRBJ1-6; no reliable D call. Germline CDR1 is MNHEY and CDR2 is SMNVEV (reference sequence). This CDR3 has 12 residues. V lost 4 bases, J lost 9 bases, and 7 bases lay in between. The DNA for the CDR3 is TGTGCCAGCAGTTCCGGGGTTTCACCCCTCCACTTT. It codes for CASSSGVSPLHF.